These 19 T cell receptor beta chains were all obtained from the same sample, sequenced in a study of vaccination and CD4 T cells after COVID-19. These receptors have no known antigen. Cultured CD4+ T cell DNA underwent sequencing with the Oncomine TCR Beta short-read assay. TCRdb re-analysed the PCR reads in MiXCR, keeping a single row per CDR3 protein. The sample lists fewer than 15,000 distinct CDR3 sequences; 35% to 50% were seen once. Treatment specified: roughly ten-day PBMC culture with coronavirus spike peptide pools or control peptides (ViraFEST assay). Sequenced sample: CD4+ T cells from blood, cultured in vitro. The receptors come from a human donor who had recovered from COVID-19.

The genes are TRBV30 and TRBJ1-2; unclear D gene. The CDR3 runs 14 residues. Deletions cut 8 bases from V and 0 bases from J, with 16 bases between. Looked up from germline, CDR1 is GTSNPN and CDR2 is SVGIG (reference sequence). CDR3 protein: CAGKGGIANYGYTF. Here the CDR3 DNA reads TGTGCCGGAAAAGGAGGGATAGCTAACTATGGCTACACCTTC.

This clonotype was counted between two and nine times. V usage is TRBV6-1 and J usage is TRBJ2-2, with D possibly matching TRBD2 (7 bases). The germline gives CDR1 MNHNS, CDR2 SASEGT. The CDR3 length is 15 residues. Trimming took off 3 bases at V and 6 bases at J, with 14 bases between the two ends. The CDR3 is CASSDAGAGAGELFF. CDR3 in DNA: TGTGCCAGCAGTGACGCGGGGGCCGGGGCCGGGGAGCTGTTTTTT.

Only a few counts were recorded for this clonotype. The J gene is TRBJ1-5, the V gene TRBV4-2; TRBD1 matches at 9 bases. This CDR3 region has 15 residues. Germline V CDR1 and CDR2: LGHNA, YNFKEQ. V shed 0 bases and J 6 bases; nucleotides not matched to a gene: 3. CDR3 in DNA: TGTGCCAGCAGCCAAGAGGGACAGGGCTCTCAGCCCCAGCATTTT. Amino acid sequence: CASSQEGQGSQPQHF.

This rearrangement joins TRBV20-1 to TRBJ1-3; D unresolved. CDR3 length: 15 amino acids. Germline CDR1 reads DFQATT; CDR2 reads SNEGSKA (reference sequence). The V and J ends lost 0 bases and 1 base respectively, with 10 bases between them. The DNA for the CDR3 is TGCAGTGCTAGAGATCAAGACCTGTCTGGAAACACCATATATTTT. Its protein product is CSARDQDLSGNTIYF.

Sample share makes this clonotype medium-sized (0.01 to 0.1%). The genes are TRBV20-1 and TRBJ1-5, with D possibly matching TRBD1 (6 bases). CDR1 is DFQATT and CDR2 is SNEGSKA in the germline V gene (reference sequence). Trimming pared 4 bases from V and 5 bases from J, leaving 12 bases between. This CDR3 comprises 13 residues. CDR3 nucleotides: TGCAGTGCTAACACAGGGAAGTATCAGCCCCAGCATTTT. Translated: CSANTGKYQPQHF.

V is TRBV11-2 and J is TRBJ2-3; the D gene is possibly TRBD1 (6 bases). Trimming took off 5 bases at V and 0 bases at J, with 15 bases between the two ends. The CDR3 extends over 16 amino acids. Germline V gene data show CDR1 as SGHAT and CDR2 as FQNNGV. The CDR3 DNA reads as TGTGCCAGCAGCCCCCACCGGGACACCAGCACAGATACGCAGTATTTT. It yields the protein CASSPHRDTSTDTQYF.

The J gene is TRBJ2-3, the V gene TRBV29-1; D not resolved. CDR3 length equals 13 residues. Deletions cut 0 bases from V and 0 bases from J, with 4 bases between. The V gene's germline CDR1 is SQVTM and CDR2 ANQGSEA. The CDR3 loop is CSVEDRSTDTQYF. The CDR3, as DNA: TGCAGCGTTGAAGACCGAAGCACAGATACGCAGTATTTT.

The chain joins TRBV29-1 to TRBJ2-7, with TRBD2 matching 7 bases. The germline V gene has CDR1 SQVTM and CDR2 ANQGSEA. Germline trimming cut 7 bases from V and 4 bases from J; bases unmatched to any gene: 13. This CDR3 has 14 residues. The CDR3: CSARHGGSRYEQYF. CDR3 bases: TGCAGCGCTCGTCACGGCGGGAGTAGGTACGAGCAGTACTTC.

This clonotype is large within its sample. The chain recombines TRBV7-2 with TRBJ1-5, with 9 nucleotides matching TRBD1. The V and J ends lost 5 bases and 0 bases, in that order; junction bases with no gene match: 11. Germline CDR1 is SGHTA and CDR2 is FQGNSA. The CDR3 is 18 amino acids. CDR3 loop: CASSVGQGGGYSNQPQHF. The DNA of the CDR3 is TGTGCCAGCAGCGTGGGACAGGGTGGGGGTTATAGCAATCAGCCCCAGCATTTT. The complete variable domain, with remaining parts taken from reference TRBV7-2 and TRBJ1-5, reads GAGVSQSPSNKVTEKGKDVELRCDPISGHTALYWYRQSLGQGLEFLIYFQGNSAPDKSGLPSDRFSAERTGGSVSTLTIQRTQQEDSAVYLCASSVGQGGGYSNQPQHFGDGTRLSIL.

Written as DNA, the CDR3 is TGTGCCTGGAGCCGGGACAGGGTTGAAAAACTGTTTTTT. Translating gives CAWSRDRVEKLFF. The chain combines TRBV30 with TRBJ1-4; 9 bases map to TRBD1. The junction had 3 bases not matched to a gene; V was cut back by 3 bases and J by 7 bases. This CDR3 is 13 amino acids long. Germline V gene data show CDR1 as GTSNPN and CDR2 as SVGIG (reference sequence).

This sequence joins TRBV7-2 and TRBJ2-5, with TRBD2 matching over 7 bases. This CDR3 region has 15 residues. The trim removed 5 bases at V and 5 bases at J, leaving 11 bases unmatched. Germline-derived CDR1 and CDR2 are SGHTA and FQGNSA. In DNA, the CDR3 is TGTGCCAGCAGCCGAGGCTGGGGAGGGGCGGAGACCCAGTACTTC. Protein sequence: CASSRGWGGAETQYF.

This CDR3 reads CASSYSYLNEQFF. In nucleotides, the CDR3 is TGTGCCAGCAGTTACAGTTATCTGAATGAGCAGTTCTTC. The chain recombines TRBV27 with TRBJ2-1; D gene unclear. With 4 bases removed from V and 7 bases from J, the gap between germline ends came to 11 bases. CDR3 length: 13 amino acids. Germline CDR1 and CDR2: MNHEY and SMNVEV (reference sequence).

The V gene is TRBV7-8, the J gene TRBJ2-2; 8 bases agree with TRBD1. Germline-derived CDR1 and CDR2 are SGHVS and FQNEAQ. Losses at the gene ends were 5 bases for V and 1 base for J; bases not matched to a gene: 3. This CDR3 comprises 15 residues. CDR3 sequence: CASSAGTGNTGELFF. DNA of the CDR3: TGTGCCAGCAGCGCCGGGACAGGGAACACCGGGGAGCTGTTTTTT.

J is TRBJ2-4 and V is TRBV6-2 or TRBV6-3; tentatively, D is TRBD2 (6 bases). The CDR3 is made up of 12 amino acids. The V end was cut by 10 bases, the J end by 6 bases, with 13 bases between. Germline CDR1 is MNHEY and CDR2 is SVGEGT. CDR3 nucleotide sequence: TGTGCCACTGGGGACTCTCCAAACATTCAGTACTTC. It translates to CATGDSPNIQYF.

The chain has TRBV6-1 and TRBJ1-3; D gene unclear. Between the trimmed V and J ends, which lost 6 bases and 0 bases, there was a span of 9 bases. CDR3 length: 14 residues. Germline V gene sequence: CDR1 MNHNS, CDR2 SASEGT. Here the CDR3 DNA reads TGTGCCAGCAGCCGTACTGACTCTGGAAACACCATATATTTT. As protein: CASSRTDSGNTIYF.

This clonotype was counted between two and nine times. The rearrangement links TRBV10-1 to TRBJ2-1; 9 bases map to TRBD2. Looked up from germline, CDR1 is WNHNN and CDR2 is SYGVQD (reference sequence). The length of the CDR3 is 15 residues. V was clipped by 3 bases and J by 7 bases; unmatched bases: 7. The CDR3 sequence: CASSDSGGPRNEQFF. In DNA, the CDR3 is TGCGCCAGCAGTGATAGCGGGGGCCCGAGGAATGAGCAGTTCTTC.

This clonotype was recorded a few times. V and J are TRBV12-3 or TRBV12-4 and TRBJ2-5, with 8 nucleotides matching TRBD2. V lost 5 bases to trimming and J lost 1 base; unmatched junction nucleotides: 3. This CDR3 region has 14 residues. CDR3 protein: CASSHGGAQETQYF. The CDR3, as DNA: TGTGCCAGCAGTCACGGGGGGGCCCAAGAGACCCAGTACTTC.

This clonotype was seen more than once but under ten times. The chain recombines TRBV20-1 with TRBJ2-5; possible D gene TRBD1, 6 bases. The CDR3 is 13 residues long. Germline V lookup: CDR1 DFQATT, CDR2 SNEGSKA (reference sequence). Trimming stripped 6 bases from V and 1 base from J, with 12 bases between. CDR3 sequence reads: CSATAGVQETQYF. In nucleotides, the CDR3 is TGCAGTGCAACCGCAGGGGTCCAAGAGACCCAGTACTTC.

This clonotype was picked up a small number of times. The V gene is TRBV7-2, the J gene TRBJ2-5; maybe TRBD1 (8 bases). The V and J ends lost 1 base and 1 base respectively, with 13 bases between them. CDR1 is SGHTA and CDR2 is FQGNSA in the germline V gene. The CDR3 extends over 16 amino acids. CDR3 nucleotide sequence: TGTGCCAGCAGCTTAGGAACAGGGGGGGGCCAAGAGACCCAGTACTTC. Protein: CASSLGTGGGQETQYF.